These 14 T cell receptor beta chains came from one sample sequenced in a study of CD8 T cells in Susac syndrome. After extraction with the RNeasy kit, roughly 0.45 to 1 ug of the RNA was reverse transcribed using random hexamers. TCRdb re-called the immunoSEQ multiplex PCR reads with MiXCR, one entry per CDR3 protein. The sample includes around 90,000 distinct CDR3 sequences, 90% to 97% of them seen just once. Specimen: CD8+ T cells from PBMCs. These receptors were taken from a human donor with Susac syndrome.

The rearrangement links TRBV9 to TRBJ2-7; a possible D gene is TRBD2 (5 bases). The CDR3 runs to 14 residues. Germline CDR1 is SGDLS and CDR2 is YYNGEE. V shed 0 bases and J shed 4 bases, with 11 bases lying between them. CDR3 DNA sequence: TGTGCCAGCAGCGTAGCTACGACGGGGTACGAGCAGTACTTC. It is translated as CASSVATTGYEQYF.

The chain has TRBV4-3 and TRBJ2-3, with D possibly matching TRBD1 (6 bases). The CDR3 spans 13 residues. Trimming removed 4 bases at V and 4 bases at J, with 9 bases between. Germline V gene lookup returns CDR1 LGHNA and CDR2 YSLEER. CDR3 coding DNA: TGCGCCAGCAGCCCCCGACAGGCAGATACGCAGTATTTT. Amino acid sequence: CASSPRQADTQYF.

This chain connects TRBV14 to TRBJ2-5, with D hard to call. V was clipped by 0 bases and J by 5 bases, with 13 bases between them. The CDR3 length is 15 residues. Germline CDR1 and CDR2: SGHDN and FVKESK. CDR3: CASSQDPGSLETQYF. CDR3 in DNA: TGTGCCAGCAGCCAAGATCCAGGCTCTCTGGAGACCCAGTACTTC.

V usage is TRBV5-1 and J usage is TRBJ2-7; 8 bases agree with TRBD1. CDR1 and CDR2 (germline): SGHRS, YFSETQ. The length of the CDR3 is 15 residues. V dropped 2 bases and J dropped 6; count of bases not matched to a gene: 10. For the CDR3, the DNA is TGCGCCAGCAGCTTCAGGGACAGGACATTTGGCGAGCAGTACTTC. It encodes CASSFRDRTFGEQYF.

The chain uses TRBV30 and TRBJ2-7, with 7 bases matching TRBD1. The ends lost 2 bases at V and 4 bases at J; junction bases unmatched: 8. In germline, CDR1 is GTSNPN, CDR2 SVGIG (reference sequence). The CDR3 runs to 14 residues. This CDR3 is CAWSRDSQAYEQYF. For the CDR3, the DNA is TGTGCCTGGAGTCGGGACAGCCAGGCGTACGAGCAGTACTTC.

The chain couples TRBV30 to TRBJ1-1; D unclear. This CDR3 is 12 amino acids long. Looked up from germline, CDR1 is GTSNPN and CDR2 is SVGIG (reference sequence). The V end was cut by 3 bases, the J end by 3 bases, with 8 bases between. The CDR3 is CAWSAWDTEAFF. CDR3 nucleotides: TGTGCCTGGAGCGCGTGGGACACTGAAGCTTTCTTT. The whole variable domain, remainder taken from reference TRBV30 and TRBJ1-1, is SQTIHQWPATLVQPVGSPLSLECTVEGTSNPNLYWYRQAAGRGLQLLFYSVGIGQISSEVPQNLSASRPQDRQFILSSKKLLLSDSGFYLCAWSAWDTEAFFGQGTRLTVV.

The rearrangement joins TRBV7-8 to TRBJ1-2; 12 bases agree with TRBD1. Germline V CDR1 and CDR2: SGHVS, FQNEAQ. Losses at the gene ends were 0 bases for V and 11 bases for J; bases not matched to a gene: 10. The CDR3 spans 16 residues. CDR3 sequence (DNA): TGTGCCAGCAGCTTAGCAGGGACAGGGGGCCCAACGGCATACACCTTC. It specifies CASSLAGTGGPTAYTF.

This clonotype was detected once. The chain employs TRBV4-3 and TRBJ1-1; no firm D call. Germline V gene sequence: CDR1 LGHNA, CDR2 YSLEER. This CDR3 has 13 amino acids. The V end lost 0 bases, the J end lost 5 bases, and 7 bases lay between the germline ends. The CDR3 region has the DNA TGCGCCAGCAGCCAAGAGGCGGAGACTGAAGCTTTCTTT. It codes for CASSQEAETEAFF.

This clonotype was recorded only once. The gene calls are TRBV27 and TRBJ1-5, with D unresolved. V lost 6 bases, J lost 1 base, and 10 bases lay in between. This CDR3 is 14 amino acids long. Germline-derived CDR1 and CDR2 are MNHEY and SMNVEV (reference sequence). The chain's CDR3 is CASRPVGSNQPQHF. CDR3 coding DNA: TGTGCCAGCAGACCAGTAGGAAGCAATCAGCCCCAGCATTTT.

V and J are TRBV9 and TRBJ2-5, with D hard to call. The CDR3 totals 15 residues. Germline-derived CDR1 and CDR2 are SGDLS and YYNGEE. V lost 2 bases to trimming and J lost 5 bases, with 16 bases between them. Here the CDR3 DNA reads TGTGCCAGCAGCGTTGAAGGGCCACCGACCGAGACCCAGTACTTC. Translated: CASSVEGPPTETQYF.

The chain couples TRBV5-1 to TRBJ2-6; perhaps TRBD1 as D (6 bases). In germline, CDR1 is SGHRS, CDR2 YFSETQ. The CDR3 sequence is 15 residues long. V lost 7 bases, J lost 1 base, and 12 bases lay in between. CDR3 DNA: TGCGCCAGCGGGGACATTAGGTCTGGGGCCAACGTCCTGACTTTC. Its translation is CASGDIRSGANVLTF.

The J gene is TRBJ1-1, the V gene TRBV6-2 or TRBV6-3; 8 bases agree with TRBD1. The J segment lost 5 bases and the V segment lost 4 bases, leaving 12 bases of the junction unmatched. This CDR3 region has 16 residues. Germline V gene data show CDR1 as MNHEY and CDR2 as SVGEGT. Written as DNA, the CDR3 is TGTGCCAGCAGTTCTCCTCGGACAGGGTCGAGGACTGAAGCTTTCTTT. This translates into CASSSPRTGSRTEAFF.

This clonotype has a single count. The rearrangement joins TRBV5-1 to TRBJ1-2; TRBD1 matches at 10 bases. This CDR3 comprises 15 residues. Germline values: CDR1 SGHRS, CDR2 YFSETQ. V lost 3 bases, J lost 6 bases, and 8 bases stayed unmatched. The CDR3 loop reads CASSYPGTGVDGYTF. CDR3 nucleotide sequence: TGCGCCAGCAGCTACCCCGGGACAGGGGTAGATGGCTACACCTTC.

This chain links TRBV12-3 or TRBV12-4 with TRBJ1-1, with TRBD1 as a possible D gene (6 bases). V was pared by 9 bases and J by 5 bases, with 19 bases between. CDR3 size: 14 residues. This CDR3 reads CASHVTGSRTEAFF. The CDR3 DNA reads TGTGCCAGTCACGTTACAGGGTCGCGGACTGAAGCTTTCTTT.